This section outlines one TCR beta chain sequence together with its context. This clonotype was seen only a few times. This clone's antigen is unknown. The input lacks base qualities; no much larger clone sits a single base away. The listed sequencing device is Illumina HiSeq 2500. TCR beta libraries were prepared by quantitative 5'-RACE with molecular barcodes. The original pipeline was this. To identify disease-linked TCR variants, a new computational method was used, one built on a probabilistic model of VDJ rearrangement. In TCRdb, the public reads were trimmed at Q25 with fastp and aligned with MiXCR, with productive beta chains retained. Rows with one shared CDR3 protein collapse into an entry with the most common genes and DNA. TCRdb, rather than the study authors, made the V and J calls. The sample data list about 250,000 distinct CDR3 sequences, and over 9.5% of these were observed just once. The ten biggest clones cover around 3% of the sample.

This sample stems from a study of CD8 T cells in ankylosing spondylitis (dated by TCRdb to 2015 to 2018). Background for the entire study: T cell receptor beta repertoires were profiled in healthy donors and ankylosing spondylitis patients so that disease-linked TCR variants could be found. Samples of peripheral blood were taken, and for ankylosing spondylitis patients, synovial fluid was collected as well. In total, the full study cohort was made up of roughly 110 healthy donors and 25 ankylosing spondylitis patients. Points the paper makes about the study in general: The disease-linked clones were reported to be significantly enriched in matched synovial fluid samples from ankylosing spondylitis patients. In peripheral blood, the disease-linked clones were found at relatively low frequencies and had a CD8+ phenotype. Some of the motif variants had been reported before in the synovial fluid and blood of reactive arthritis patients, a finding that suggests common disease-initiation mechanisms. Blood from ankylosing spondylitis patients appeared to be characterized by a TCR beta motif composed of several highly homologous amino acid variants.

Spanning cysteine to phenylalanine, the CDR3 consists of 14 amino acids. Here the CDR3 DNA is all that survives: 42 bases in frame from base 1. According to the germline V gene, CDR1 reads MGHDK and CDR2 reads SYGVNS. The germline V and J ends show losses of 6 bases and 5 bases respectively, and no gene match explains 8 bases of the junction. This TCR derives from a male donor with ankylosing spondylitis or in good health (not recorded which). Sequenced sample: blood, either unsorted or a sorted T cell fraction (not recorded which). The rearrangement joined TRBV25-1 to TRBJ2-7; TRBD1 matches 9 bases in the middle. The CDR3 region has the sequence CASRSGTGTNEQYF. The nucleotide sequence reads TGTGCCAGCAGGAGCGGGACAGGGACTAACGAGCAGTACTTC.